This paragraph covers one T cell receptor beta chain sequence. Authors' processing steps: Amplification from reference gene primers served as the basis for estimated nucleated cell counts. The method was immunoSEQ multiplex PCR; TCRdb's version includes in-frame clones alone and lacks a portion of them. The DNA was the basis for D and trimming; V, J and clone size are from that table. The sample shows approximately 300,000 clones, roughly nine tenths of them seen only once. This CDR3 region has 14 residues. Germline V gene data show CDR1 as SNHLY and CDR2 as FYNNEI. With 6 bases clipped from V and 5 bases from J, the junction kept 9 bases outside the gene matches. Seattle participants joined during active infection and were tracked over time. This record comes from a study of blood T cell repertoires in COVID-19.

The sequence derives from a woman in her 30s with COVID-19, enrolled during active disease. The source material was peripheral blood. This chain connects TRBV2 to TRBJ2-7; 8 nucleotides align to TRBD1. For the CDR3, the DNA is TGTGCCAGCAGGGCAGGACAGGGATCTCACGAGCAGTACTTC. Protein sequence: CASRAGQGSHEQYF.